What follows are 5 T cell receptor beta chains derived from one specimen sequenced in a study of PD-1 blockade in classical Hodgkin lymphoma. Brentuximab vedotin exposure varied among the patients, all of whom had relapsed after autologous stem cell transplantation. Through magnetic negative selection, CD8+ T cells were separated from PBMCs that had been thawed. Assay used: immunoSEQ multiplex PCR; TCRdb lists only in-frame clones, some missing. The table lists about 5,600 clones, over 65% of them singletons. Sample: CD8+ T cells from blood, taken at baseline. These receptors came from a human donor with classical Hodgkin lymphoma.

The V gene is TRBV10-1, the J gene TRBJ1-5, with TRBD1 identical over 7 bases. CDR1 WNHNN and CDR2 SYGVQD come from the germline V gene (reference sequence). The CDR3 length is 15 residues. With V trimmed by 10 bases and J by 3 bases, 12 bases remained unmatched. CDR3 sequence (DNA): TGCGCCAAGGAGCCCCGGGACAGCAACAATCAGCCCCAGCATTTT. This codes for CAKEPRDSNNQPQHF.

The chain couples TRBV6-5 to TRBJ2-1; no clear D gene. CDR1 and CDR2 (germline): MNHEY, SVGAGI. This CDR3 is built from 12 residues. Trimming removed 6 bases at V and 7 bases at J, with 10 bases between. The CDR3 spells CASSSPKNEQFF. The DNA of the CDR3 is TGTGCCAGCAGCTCCCCAAAAAATGAGCAGTTCTTC.

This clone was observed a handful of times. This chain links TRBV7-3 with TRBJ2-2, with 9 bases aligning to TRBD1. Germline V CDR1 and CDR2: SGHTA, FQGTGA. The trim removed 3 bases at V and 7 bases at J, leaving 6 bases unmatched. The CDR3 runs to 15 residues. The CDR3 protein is CASSLGTGSFGELFF. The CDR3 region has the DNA TGTGCCAGCAGCTTGGGGACAGGGTCGTTCGGGGAGCTGTTTTTT.

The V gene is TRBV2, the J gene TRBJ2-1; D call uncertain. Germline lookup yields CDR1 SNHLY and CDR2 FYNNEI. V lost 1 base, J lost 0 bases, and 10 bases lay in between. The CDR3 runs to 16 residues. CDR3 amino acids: CASSEGPSSSYNEQFF. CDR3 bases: TGTGCCAGCAGTGAAGGTCCGTCGAGCTCCTACAATGAGCAGTTCTTC.

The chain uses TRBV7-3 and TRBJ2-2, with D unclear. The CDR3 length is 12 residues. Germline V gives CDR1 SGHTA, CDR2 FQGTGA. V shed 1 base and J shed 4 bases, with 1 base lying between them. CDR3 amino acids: CASSLSTGELFF. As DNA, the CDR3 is TGTGCCAGCAGCTTAAGCACCGGGGAGCTGTTTTTT.